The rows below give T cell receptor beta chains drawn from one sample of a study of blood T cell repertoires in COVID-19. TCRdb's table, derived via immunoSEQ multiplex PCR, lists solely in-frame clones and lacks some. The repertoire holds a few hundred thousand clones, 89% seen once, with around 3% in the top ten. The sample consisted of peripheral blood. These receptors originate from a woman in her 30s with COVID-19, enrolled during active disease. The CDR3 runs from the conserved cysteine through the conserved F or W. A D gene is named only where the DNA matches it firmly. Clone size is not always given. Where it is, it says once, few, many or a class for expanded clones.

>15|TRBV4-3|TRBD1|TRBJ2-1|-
TGCGCCAGCAGCCCGAACAGGGGGAGCTTCAATGAGCAGTTCTTC
CASSPNRGSFNEQFF
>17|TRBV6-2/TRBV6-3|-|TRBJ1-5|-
TGTGCCAGCAGTTATATCCCGCGGGCAGCGCACAATCAGCCCCAGCATTTT
CASSYIPRAAHNQPQHF
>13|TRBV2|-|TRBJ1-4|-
TGTGCCAGCAGTGCAGGCGTGGATGAAAAACTGTTTTTT
CASSAGVDEKLFF
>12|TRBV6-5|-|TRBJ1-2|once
TGTGCCAGCAACCGCGACAGCTATGGCTACACCTTC
CASNRDSYGYTF
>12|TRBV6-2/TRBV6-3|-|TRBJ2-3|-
TGTGCCAGCAGTTACCCGGCAGATACGCAGTATTTT
CASSYPADTQYF
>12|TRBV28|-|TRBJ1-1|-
TGTGCCAGCAGTGTAGTGCGTACTGAAGCTTTCTTT
CASSVVRTEAFF
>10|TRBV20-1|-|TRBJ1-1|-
TGCAGTGCTAGACGCACTGAAGCTTTCTTT
CSARRTEAFF
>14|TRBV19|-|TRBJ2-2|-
TGTGCCAGTAGTAGCCAGGGCTTTACCGGGGAGCTGTTTTTT
CASSSQGFTGELFF
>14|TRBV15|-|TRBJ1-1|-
TGTGCCACCAGCAGAGATCGGTCGAACACTGAAGCTTTCTTT
CATSRDRSNTEAFF
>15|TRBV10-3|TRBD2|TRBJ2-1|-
TGTGCCATCAGTGCGCCGGGACTAGCGATTGCTGAGCAGTTCTTC
CAISAPGLAIAEQFF
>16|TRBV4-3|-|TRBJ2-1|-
TGCGCCAGCAGCCAAGATCGCGACACCCCCTACAATGAGCAGTTCTTC
CASSQDRDTPYNEQFF
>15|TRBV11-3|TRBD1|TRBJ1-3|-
TGTGCCAGCAGCTTAGAACCGGGACAGGGGGCGAAGGTTCATTTT
CASSLEPGQGAKVHF
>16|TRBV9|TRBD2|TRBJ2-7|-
TGTGCCAGCAACACCCTGGCGAGCGGGGGGGCCTACGAGCAGTACTTC
CASNTLASGGAYEQYF
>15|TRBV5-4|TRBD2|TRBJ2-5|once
TGTGCCAGCAGCTTGGGCGGGGGGGACCAAGAGACCCAGTACTTC
CASSLGGGDQETQYF
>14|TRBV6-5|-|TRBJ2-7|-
TGTGCCAGCACCAACTCCAGACAGGCTGGCGAGCAGTACTTC
CASTNSRQAGEQYF
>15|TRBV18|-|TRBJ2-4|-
TGTGCCAGCTCACCACCGGGGGGAACCAAAAACATTCAGTACTTC
CASSPPGGTKNIQYF
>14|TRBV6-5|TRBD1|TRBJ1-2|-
TGTGCCAGCAGGGGGACAGGGGGTATCTATGGCTACACCTTC
CASRGTGGIYGYTF
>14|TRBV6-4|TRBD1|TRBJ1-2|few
TGTGCCAGCAGTCCCGAGGGACAGGGCTATGGCTACACCTTC
CASSPEGQGYGYTF
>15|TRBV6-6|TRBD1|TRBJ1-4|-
TGTGCCAGCAGTCACACAGGGGGCGCGGGTGAAAAACTGTTTTTT
CASSHTGGAGEKLFF
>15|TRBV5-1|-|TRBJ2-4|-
TGCGCCAGCAGCTCAGGAGGGGCTTACAAAAACATTCAGTACTTC
CASSSGGAYKNIQYF
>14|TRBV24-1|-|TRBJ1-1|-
TGTGCCACCAGTGATTCCCATAACAATGTCGAAGCTTTCTTT
CATSDSHNNVEAFF
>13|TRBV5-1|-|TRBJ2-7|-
TGCGCCAGCAGCCTCCCCGGCGGAAACGAGCAGTACTTC
CASSLPGGNEQYF
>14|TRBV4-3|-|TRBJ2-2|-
TGCGCCAGCAGCCACGGAGCGGGCACCGGGGAGCTGTTTTTT
CASSHGAGTGELFF
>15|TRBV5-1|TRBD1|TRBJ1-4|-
TGCGCCAGCAGCCCGGTGGGGGGACAGGGAGGAAAACTGTTTTTT
CASSPVGGQGGKLFF
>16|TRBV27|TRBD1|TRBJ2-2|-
TGTGCCAGCAGTCCCCTGACAGGGGCGAACACCGGGGAGCTGTTTTTT
CASSPLTGANTGELFF
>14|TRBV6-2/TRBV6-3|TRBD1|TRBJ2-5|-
TGTGCCAGCAGTAGGGGGACAGCCCAAGAGACCCAGTACTTC
CASSRGTAQETQYF
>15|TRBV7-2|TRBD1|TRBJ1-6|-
TGTGCCAGCAGCCTTGGACAGGGGTATAATTCACCCCTCCACTTT
CASSLGQGYNSPLHF
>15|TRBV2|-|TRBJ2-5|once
TGTGCCAGCAGCGGAAGGGGCCCTAACGGGGAGACCCAGTACTTC
CASSGRGPNGETQYF
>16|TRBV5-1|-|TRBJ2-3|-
TGCGCCAGCAGCTTGAAGGTAGCGGCTAGCACAGATACGCAGTATTTT
CASSLKVAASTDTQYF
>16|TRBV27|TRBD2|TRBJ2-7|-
TGTGCCAGCGCAGCAGAAGGTGGCGGGGGGTTCTACGAGCAGTACTTC
CASAAEGGGGFYEQYF
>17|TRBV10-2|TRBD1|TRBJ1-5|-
TGCGCCAGCAGTGAGTCGGGCCGACAGGGGGTAAGTCAGCCCCAGCATTTT
CASSESGRQGVSQPQHF
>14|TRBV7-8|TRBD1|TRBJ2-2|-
TGTGCCAGCAGCCCAACAGGGGTCGACGGGGAGCTGTTTTTT
CASSPTGVDGELFF
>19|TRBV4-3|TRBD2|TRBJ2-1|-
TGCGCCAGCAGCCAAGGACTAGCGGGAGGGCCTATCTCCCGGGGTGAGCAGTTCTTC
CASSQGLAGGPISRGEQFF
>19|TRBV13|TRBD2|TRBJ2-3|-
TGTGCCAGCAGCTTAGTTGGGACTAGCGGGAGAGGGAGCACAGATACGCAGTATTTT
CASSLVGTSGRGSTDTQYF
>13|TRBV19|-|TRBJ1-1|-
TGTGCCAGTAGCACCCAGCGTGACACTGAAGCTTTCTTT
CASSTQRDTEAFF
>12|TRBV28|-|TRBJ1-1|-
TGTGCCAGCAGCCCGGACTCACTGGGAGCTTTCTTT
CASSPDSLGAFF
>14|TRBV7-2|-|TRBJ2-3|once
TGTGCCAGCAGCCCCCGGACTGGAACAGATACGCAGTATTTT
CASSPRTGTDTQYF
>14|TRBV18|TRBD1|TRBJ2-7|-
TGTGCCAGCTCCGAGGACAGGGACCCCCACGAGCAGTACTTC
CASSEDRDPHEQYF
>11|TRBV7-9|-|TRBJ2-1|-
TGTGCCAGCAGCTTTGAGAATGAGCAGTTCTTC
CASSFENEQFF
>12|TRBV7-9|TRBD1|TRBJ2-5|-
TGTGCCAGCGGGACAGGGGGGGAGACCCAGTACTTC
CASGTGGETQYF
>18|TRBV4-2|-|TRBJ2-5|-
TGTGCCAGCAGCCCCGGTCGGGAATTTCTAGCGAACCAAGAGACCCAGTACTTC
CASSPGREFLANQETQYF
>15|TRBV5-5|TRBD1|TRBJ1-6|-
TGTGCCAGCAGCTACCTCGGGACAGATAATTCACCCCTCCACTTT
CASSYLGTDNSPLHF
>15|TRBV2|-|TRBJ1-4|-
TGTGCCAGCAGTGAGGATCTGGGGGCAAGGGAAAAACTGTTTTTT
CASSEDLGAREKLFF
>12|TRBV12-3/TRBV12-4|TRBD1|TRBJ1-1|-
TGTGCCACGTGGACAGGGGTCACTGAAGCTTTCTTT
CATWTGVTEAFF
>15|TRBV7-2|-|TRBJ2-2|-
TGTGCCAGCAGCCGTGCGGGGAGCAACACCGGGGAGCTGTTTTTT
CASSRAGSNTGELFF
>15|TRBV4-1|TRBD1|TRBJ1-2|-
TGCGCCAGCAGCCTATCCGGGACAGGGGGCTCTGGCTACACCTTC
CASSLSGTGGSGYTF
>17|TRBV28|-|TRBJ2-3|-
TGTGCCAGCACTTCGCACTACAGGGCCGGCTCCACAGATACGCAGTATTTT
CASTSHYRAGSTDTQYF
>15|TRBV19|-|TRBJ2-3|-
TGTGCCAGTAGTAGGACATCGGACACCACAGATACGCAGTATTTT
CASSRTSDTTDTQYF
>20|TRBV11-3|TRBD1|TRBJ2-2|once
TGTGCCAGCAGATCCGCATCCGGGGGTGCAGGGGGCACTAACACCGGGGAGCTGTTTTTT
CASRSASGGAGGTNTGELFF
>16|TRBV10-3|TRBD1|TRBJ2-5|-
TGTGCCATCAGACGAGACAGGGGGGGCCACCAAGAGACCCAGTACTTC
CAIRRDRGGHQETQYF
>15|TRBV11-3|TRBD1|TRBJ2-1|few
TGTGCCAGCAGCCTCACGGACAGGGGCAACAATGAGCAGTTCTTC
CASSLTDRGNNEQFF
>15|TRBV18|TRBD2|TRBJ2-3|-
TGTGCCAGCTCACGGACTAGCGGGAGCACAGATACGCAGTATTTT
CASSRTSGSTDTQYF
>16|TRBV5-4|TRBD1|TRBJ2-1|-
TGTGCCAGCAGCTCCCCAAACAGGGGGGCGAACAATGAGCAGTTCTTC
CASSSPNRGANNEQFF
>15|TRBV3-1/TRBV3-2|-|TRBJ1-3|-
TGTGCCAGCAGCCAAGGAGGGGGGGCTGGAAACACCATATATTTT
CASSQGGGAGNTIYF
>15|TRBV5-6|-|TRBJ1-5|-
TGTGCCAGCAGCTTGTTTGCAGGGAGCAATCAGCCCCAGCATTTT
CASSLFAGSNQPQHF